These 25 T cell receptor beta chains were all obtained from the same sample, sequenced in a study of early T cells in non-severe SARS-CoV-2 infection. Each CDR3 protein is one row after TCRdb ran MiXCR on the 5' RACE reads. The sample shows about 23,000 distinct CDR3 sequences, about 5% of them seen only once. Material: whole blood. All receptors come from an adult who was a healthcare worker with PCR-confirmed SARS-CoV-2 infection or an uninfected control (not recorded which).

This chain links TRBV11-2 with TRBJ2-3; 7 bases are a match to TRBD1. Germline assignment: CDR1 SGHAT and CDR2 FQNNGV. There are 16 residues in the CDR3. The junction had 10 bases not matched to a gene; V was cut back by 2 bases and J by 5 bases. CDR3 residues: CASSLTTGIDGDTQYF. The CDR3 DNA sequence: TGTGCCAGCAGCTTAACGACAGGGATCGATGGAGATACGCAGTATTTT.

The chain uses TRBV6-5 and TRBJ2-1; 7 bases are shared with TRBD2. The CDR3 loop spans 11 amino acids. Unmatched junction bases numbered 4, after V lost 5 bases and J lost 12 bases. Germline V gene sequence: CDR1 MNHEY, CDR2 SVGAGI. CDR3 amino acids: CASSTGGRQFF. CDR3 bases: TGTGCCAGCAGTACGGGGGGAAGGCAGTTCTTC.

This clonotype came up many times. The chain uses TRBV11-2 and TRBJ2-7, with 7 bases matching TRBD1. Per germline, CDR1 SGHAT and CDR2 FQNNGV. After removal of 3 bases from V and 6 bases from J, the junction contained 2 bases not matched to a gene. The CDR3 contains 12 residues. CDR3 DNA: TGTGCCAGCAGCTTGACAGGGTCCGAGCAGTACTTC. It translates to CASSLTGSEQYF.

The chain recombines TRBV6-5 with TRBJ2-1; 11 nucleotides line up with TRBD2. The germline V gene encodes CDR1 MNHEY and CDR2 SVGAGI. The J segment lost 5 bases and the V segment lost 0 bases, leaving 12 bases of the junction unmatched. CDR3 length: 19 residues. The DNA for the CDR3 is TGTGCCAGCAGTTACTCGTTAGCTAGCGGGGGGACCCACGACAATGAGCAGTTCTTC. This gives the protein CASSYSLASGGTHDNEQFF.

The chain links TRBV5-1 to TRBJ2-5, with 8 bases matching TRBD2. V lost 1 base and J lost 2; bases outside the gene matches: 4. The V gene's germline CDR1 is SGHRS and CDR2 YFSETQ. This CDR3 region has 15 residues. The CDR3 DNA sequence: TGCGCCAGCAGCTTGAGCGGGAGCTTACAAGAGACCCAGTACTTC. Amino acids: CASSLSGSLQETQYF.

In its sample, this clonotype was seen many times. The CDR3 DNA is TGCAGCGCCGACCCGGTAGGGTCTGGGGCCAACGTCCTGACTTTC. This gives the protein CSADPVGSGANVLTF. This chain joins TRBV29-1 and TRBJ2-6; D is uncertain. V was shortened by 7 bases and J by 1 base, with 14 bases between the two germline ends. Germline lookup yields CDR1 SQVTM and CDR2 ANQGSEA. The length of the CDR3 is 15 residues. Together with reference TRBV29-1 and TRBJ2-6, the CDR3 gives the full variable domain: SAVISQKPSRDICQRGTSLTIQCQVDSQVTMMFWYRQQPGQSLTLIATANQGSEATYESGFVIDKFPISRPNLTFSTLTVSNMSPEDSSIYLCSADPVGSGANVLTFGAGSRLTVL.

V is TRBV5-1 and J is TRBJ2-7; TRBD2 is a possible D gene (6 bases). V dropped 0 bases and J dropped 7 bases, with 11 bases sitting between them. Germline lookup yields CDR1 SGHRS and CDR2 YFSETQ. There are 13 residues in the CDR3. The CDR3 loop is CASSLEPGREQYF. CDR3 nucleotides: TGCGCCAGCAGCTTGGAACCAGGGAGGGAGCAGTACTTC.

The rearrangement links TRBV6-2 or TRBV6-3 to TRBJ1-3; the D is unclear. V gave up 4 bases and J gave up 4 bases, with 8 bases separating them. The germline V gene encodes CDR1 MNHEY and CDR2 SVGEGT. This CDR3 contains 13 residues. Here the CDR3 reads CASSLTDGNTIYF. In DNA, the CDR3 is TGTGCCAGCAGTTTGACGGACGGAAACACCATATATTTT.

This chain uses TRBV20-1 with TRBJ2-2; 7 bases are a match to TRBD2. The CDR3 sequence is 13 residues long. The trim removed 6 bases at V and 4 bases at J, leaving 5 bases unmatched. The germline gives CDR1 DFQATT, CDR2 SNEGSKA (reference sequence). CDR3 sequence (DNA): TGCAGTGCCCCTAGCGGTGTCACCGGGGAGCTGTTTTTT. Translation: CSAPSGVTGELFF.

This clonotype was seen ten or more times. This rearrangement joins TRBV12-3 or TRBV12-4 to TRBJ2-7; D is possibly TRBD1 (5 bases). The CDR3 totals 13 residues. V gave up 10 bases and J gave up 4 bases, with 17 bases separating them. CDR3 coding DNA: TGTGCCACCGCAAAATGGCAGGGATACGAGCAGTACTTC. Protein product: CATAKWQGYEQYF.

In this sample, this clonotype turned up many times. J is TRBJ1-5 and V is TRBV2; perhaps TRBD1 as D (5 bases). V lost 3 bases and J lost 4, with 13 bases in between. CDR1 and CDR2 from the germline V gene are SNHLY and FYNNEI. This CDR3 has 15 amino acids. CDR3 in DNA: TGTGCCAGCAGTGATACAGGCGGCGTTAATCAGCCCCAGCATTTT. Amino acid sequence: CASSDTGGVNQPQHF.

In this sample, this clonotype turned up many times. The chain joins TRBV28 to TRBJ1-1, with D possibly matching TRBD1 (5 bases). V was clipped by 8 bases and J by 0 bases, with 16 bases between them. This CDR3 contains 15 residues. Germline V gives CDR1 MDHEN, CDR2 SYDVKM. The CDR3 nucleotides read TGTGCCAGCGTGACAGCTCCGGGTATGAACACTGAAGCTTTCTTT. Its translation is CASVTAPGMNTEAFF.

This clonotype was counted ten times or more. V gene TRBV19 combines with J gene TRBJ1-6; D uncertain. The germline V and J ends were trimmed by 0 bases and 7 bases, with 4 bases remaining between them. This CDR3 has 13 residues. In germline, CDR1 is LNHDA, CDR2 SQIVND (reference sequence). CDR3 loop: CASSIDPNSPLHF. The CDR3 nucleotides read TGTGCCAGTAGTATAGATCCGAATTCACCCCTCCACTTT.

This clonotype was detected only a few times. V is TRBV6-5 and J is TRBJ1-6, with TRBD1 matching over 7 bases. This CDR3 comprises 14 residues. Germline CDR1 MNHEY, CDR2 SVGAGI. The J segment lost 7 bases and the V segment lost 6 bases, leaving 6 bases of the junction unmatched. CDR3 protein: CASSRDSWNSPLHF. In DNA form, the CDR3 reads TGTGCCAGCAGCCGGGACAGCTGGAATTCACCCCTCCACTTT.

By its share, this clonotype is medium-sized. V and J are TRBV7-2 and TRBJ2-2; 12 bases line up with TRBD2. CDR1 is SGHTA, CDR2 FQGNSA, per germline. The CDR3 extends over 16 amino acids. J lost 4 bases, V lost 2 bases, and 2 bases had no gene match. The CDR3 nucleotides read TGTGCCAGCAGCTTACTAGCGGGGGGGCCCACCGGGGAGCTGTTTTTT. Translated, it gives CASSLLAGGPTGELFF.

This clonotype was found many times. The chain uses TRBV2 and TRBJ1-1, with D perhaps TRBD1 (5 bases). CDR3 length equals 15 residues. Germline lookup yields CDR1 SNHLY and CDR2 FYNNEI. V was pared by 3 bases and J by 1 base, with 12 bases between. Written as DNA, the CDR3 is TGTGCCAGCAGTGATAGGGACGGGCGGAACACTGAAGCTTTCTTT. The encoded protein is CASSDRDGRNTEAFF.

This clonotype was seen ten or more times. The V call is TRBV29-1, the J call TRBJ2-7; D may match TRBD1 or TRBD2 (5 bases each). Trimming left V 3 bases short and J 3 bases short, with 9 bases between. Germline CDR1 and CDR2: SQVTM and ANQGSEA. This CDR3 spans 12 amino acids. The CDR3 sequence: CSVEGVGYEQYF. The CDR3 coding sequence is TGCAGCGTTGAGGGGGTAGGCTACGAGCAGTACTTC.

The chain employs TRBV6-2 or TRBV6-3 and TRBJ1-2; the match to TRBD1 covers 8 bases. V trimming: 5 bases; J trimming: 8 bases; junction bases outside the gene matches: 7. Germline lookup yields CDR1 MNHEY and CDR2 SVGEGT. The CDR3 is 13 amino acids. The CDR3 coding sequence is TGTGCCAGCAGTCAAGGACAGGGCGTAGGCTACACCTTC. This sequence encodes CASSQGQGVGYTF.

This clonotype was detected many times. This chain joins TRBV20-1 and TRBJ1-6, with D perhaps matching TRBD1 (5 bases). The CDR3 covers 14 residues. The germline gives CDR1 DFQATT, CDR2 SNEGSKA (reference sequence). Trimming left V 1 base short and J 7 bases short, with 11 bases between. CDR3 residues: CSARVAQGNSPLHF. For the CDR3, the DNA is TGCAGTGCTAGAGTCGCGCAGGGAAATTCACCCCTCCACTTT.

This clonotype was picked up many times. V and J are TRBV7-4 and TRBJ2-5, with D perhaps TRBD1 (6 bases). The CDR3 is 17 amino acids. The V gene's germline CDR1 is SGHVT and CDR2 SQSDAQ. Trimming cost V 5 bases and J 5 bases, with 24 bases left between them. Here the CDR3 DNA reads TGTGCCAGCAGCGAACCAAAACAGGGAATCTGTGTCGAGACCCAGTACTTC. Protein product: CASSEPKQGICVETQYF.

At least ten counts were recorded for this clonotype. The V gene is TRBV4-3, the J gene TRBJ2-7; no definite D call. Germline CDR1 LGHNA, CDR2 YSLEER. V dropped 0 bases and J dropped 2 bases, with 8 bases sitting between them. The CDR3 loop spans 14 amino acids. CDR3 loop: CASSQDAGTYEQYF. In DNA, the CDR3 is TGCGCCAGCAGCCAAGATGCAGGTACCTACGAGCAGTACTTC.

This clonotype has at least ten counts. V usage is TRBV5-6 and J usage is TRBJ2-3, with 7 bases fitting TRBD2. Trimming cost V 1 base and J 2 bases; bases outside gene matches: 7. Germline loops: CDR1 SGHDT, CDR2 YYEEEE. The CDR3 covers 16 residues. The chain's CDR3 is CASSLSAGLATDTQYF. The DNA of the CDR3 is TGTGCCAGCAGCTTGTCAGCGGGACTCGCCACAGATACGCAGTATTTT.

This clonotype was counted many times. The V call is TRBV20-1, the J call TRBJ2-1; 8 bases agree with TRBD1. V lost 0 bases, J lost 5 bases, and 9 bases stayed unmatched. Germline V gene data show CDR1 as DFQATT and CDR2 as SNEGSKA (reference sequence). The CDR3 is made up of 16 amino acids. In nucleotides, the CDR3 is TGCAGTGCTAGAGATCGGGCCGGGACAGGTGACAATGAGCAGTTCTTC. Protein sequence: CSARDRAGTGDNEQFF.

This clonotype is a singleton in its sample. The chain couples TRBV10-1 to TRBJ2-2; the D gene is possibly TRBD2 (6 bases). This CDR3 is 14 amino acids long. CDR1 and CDR2 (germline): WNHNN, SYGVQD (reference sequence). Deletions cut 3 bases from V and 3 bases from J, with 8 bases between. The CDR3 sequence is CASSESGDTGELFF. Written as DNA, the CDR3 is TGCGCCAGCAGTGAATCGGGGGACACCGGGGAGCTGTTTTTT.

The table lists this clonotype with many counts. V is TRBV25-1 and J is TRBJ1-6, with 10 bases aligning to TRBD1. The CDR3 has 16 amino acids. Germline CDR1 reads MGHDK; CDR2 reads SYGVNS. Trimming removed 3 bases from V and 4 bases from J; junction bases left unmatched: 3. The CDR3 here is CASSDWDRGYNSPLHF. Written as DNA, the CDR3 is TGTGCCAGCAGTGATTGGGACAGGGGATATAATTCACCCCTCCACTTT.